This T cell receptor (beta chain) originates from a study of patients and donors after allogeneic stem cell transplantation. The CDR3 is 16 residues long. Looked up from germline, CDR1 is MNHNS and CDR2 is SASEGT. V lost 6 bases and J lost 4, with 19 bases in between. TCRdb independently ran MiXCR on the RT-PCR reads; one entry per CDR3 protein. Of 410,000 or so distinct CDR3 sequences in the sample, under 20% were seen once. In this sample, this clonotype turned up a few times. This receptor was identified in a human donor who was either an allogeneic HSCT recipient or a stem cell or donor lymphocyte infusion donor (not recorded which). It is not recorded whose cells these are; they may come from a transplant donor. The chain couples TRBV6-1 to TRBJ2-1; perhaps TRBD2 as D (5 bases). Sequenced material: blood, either unsorted or a sorted T cell fraction (not recorded which). The CDR3 nucleotides read TGTGCCAGCAGCCAAAGTGGACTGGGCCGATACAATGAGCAGTTCTTC. It specifies CASSQSGLGRYNEQFF.